This T cell receptor beta chain is from a study of Ad26.COV2.S vaccination and SARS-CoV-2 variants. Whole-study context: Each vaccinee took Ad26.COV2.S intramuscularly, once or twice 56 days apart.

Per germline, CDR1 SGHTA and CDR2 FQGNSA. The CDR3 is 13 residues long. V was clipped by 7 bases and J by 1 base, with 10 bases between them. Repertoires were generated with immunoSEQ multiplex PCR, while TCRdb's copy carries only in-frame clones and drops some. The data contain 300,000 to 400,000 clones, under 90% of them singletons. Regarding treatment: around 19 received Ad26.COV2.S at low or high dose, single or two shots; roughly 5 received placebo; per-sample allocation not given. Repertoires come from day 63 after the first vaccine or placebo injection. Remarks on this clone: The antigen is not known.

General observations from the study: Vaccinees reportedly had broad spike-specific CD8+ and CD4+ T cell responses. For non-spike TCRs, breadth in vaccine recipients resembled that in placebo recipients.

The rearrangement joins TRBV7-2 to TRBJ1-1, with a possible D match to TRBD1 (6 bases). This receptor was taken from a person between 18 and 65 years old who received the Ad26.COV2.S COVID-19 vaccine or a placebo. The source material was peripheral blood, sampled in a trial of Ad26.COV2.S vaccine versus placebo. CDR3 loop: CASTSQGNTEAFF. CDR3 in DNA: TGTGCCAGCACCTCACAGGGGAACACTGAAGCTTTCTTT.